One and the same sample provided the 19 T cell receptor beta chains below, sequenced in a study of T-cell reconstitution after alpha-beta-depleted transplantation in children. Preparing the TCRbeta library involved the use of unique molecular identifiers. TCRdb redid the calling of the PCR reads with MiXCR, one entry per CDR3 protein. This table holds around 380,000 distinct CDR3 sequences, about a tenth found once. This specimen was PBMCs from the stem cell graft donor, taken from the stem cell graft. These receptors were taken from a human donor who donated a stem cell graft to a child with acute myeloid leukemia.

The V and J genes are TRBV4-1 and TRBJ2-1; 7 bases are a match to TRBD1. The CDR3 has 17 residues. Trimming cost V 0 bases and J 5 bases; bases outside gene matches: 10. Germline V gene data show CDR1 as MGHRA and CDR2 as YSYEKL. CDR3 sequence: CASSQDLLAGGNNEQFF. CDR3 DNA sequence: TGCGCCAGCAGCCAAGATTTATTGGCAGGGGGAAACAATGAGCAGTTCTTC.

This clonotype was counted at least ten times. The CDR3 DNA is TGCAGCGTTGAGCTGGCAGCCAAAAACATTCAGTACTTC. Translated, it gives CSVELAAKNIQYF. The rearrangement joins TRBV29-1 to TRBJ2-4; no clear D. The germline gives CDR1 SQVTM, CDR2 ANQGSEA. V dropped 3 bases and J dropped 0 bases, with 6 bases sitting between them. The CDR3 length is 13 residues.

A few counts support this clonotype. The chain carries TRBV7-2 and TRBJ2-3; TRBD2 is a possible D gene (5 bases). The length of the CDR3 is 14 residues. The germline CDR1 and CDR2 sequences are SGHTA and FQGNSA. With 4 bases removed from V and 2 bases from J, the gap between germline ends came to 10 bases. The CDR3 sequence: CASSSQRTTDTQYF. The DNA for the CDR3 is TGTGCCAGCAGCTCCCAGCGGACCACAGATACGCAGTATTTT.

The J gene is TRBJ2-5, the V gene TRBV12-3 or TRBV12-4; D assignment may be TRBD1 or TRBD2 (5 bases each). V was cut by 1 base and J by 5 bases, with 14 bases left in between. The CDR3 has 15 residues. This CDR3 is CASSLGLGDVETQYF. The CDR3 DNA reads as TGTGCCAGCAGTTTAGGGCTGGGGGATGTGGAGACCCAGTACTTC.

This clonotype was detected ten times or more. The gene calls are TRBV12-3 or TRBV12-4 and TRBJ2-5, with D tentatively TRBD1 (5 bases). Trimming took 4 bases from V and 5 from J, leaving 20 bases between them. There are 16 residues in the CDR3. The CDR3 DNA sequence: TGTGCCAGCAGTTCCCCGGACAAAGATGCATGGGAGACCCAGTACTTC. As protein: CASSSPDKDAWETQYF.

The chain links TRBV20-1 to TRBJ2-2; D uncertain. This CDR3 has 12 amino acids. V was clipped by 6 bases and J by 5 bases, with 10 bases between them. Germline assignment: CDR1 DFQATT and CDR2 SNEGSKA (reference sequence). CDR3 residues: CSAPRQTGELFF. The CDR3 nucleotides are TGCAGTGCACCCAGACAAACCGGGGAGCTGTTTTTT.

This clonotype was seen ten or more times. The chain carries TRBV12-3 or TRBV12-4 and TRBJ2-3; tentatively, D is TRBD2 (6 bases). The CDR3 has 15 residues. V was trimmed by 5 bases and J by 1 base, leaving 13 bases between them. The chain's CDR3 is CASSPLEGGTDTQYF. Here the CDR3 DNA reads TGTGCCAGCAGTCCTTTGGAGGGCGGCACAGATACGCAGTATTTT.

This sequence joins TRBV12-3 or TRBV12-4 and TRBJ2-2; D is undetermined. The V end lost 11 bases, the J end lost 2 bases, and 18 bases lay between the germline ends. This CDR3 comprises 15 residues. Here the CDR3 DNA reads TGTGCCGCCAGCAGTAGTCAGGATAACACCGGGGAGCTGTTTTTT. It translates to CAASSSQDNTGELFF.

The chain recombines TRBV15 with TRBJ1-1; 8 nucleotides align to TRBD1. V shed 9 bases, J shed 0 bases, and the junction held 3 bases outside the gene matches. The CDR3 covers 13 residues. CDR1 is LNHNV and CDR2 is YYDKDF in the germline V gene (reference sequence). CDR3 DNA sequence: TGTGCCACTAGACAGGGGATGAACACTGAAGCTTTCTTT. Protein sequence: CATRQGMNTEAFF.

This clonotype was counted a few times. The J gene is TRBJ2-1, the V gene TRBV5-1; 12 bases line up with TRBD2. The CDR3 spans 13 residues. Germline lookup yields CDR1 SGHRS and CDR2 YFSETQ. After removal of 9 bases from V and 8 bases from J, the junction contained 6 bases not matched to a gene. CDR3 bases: TGCGCCACGTCTAGCGGGGGGGTGGATGAGCAGTTCTTC. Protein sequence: CATSSGGVDEQFF. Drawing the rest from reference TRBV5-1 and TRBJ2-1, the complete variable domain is KAGVTQTPRYLIKTRGQQVTLSCSPISGHRSVSWYQQTPGQGLQFLFEYFSETQRNKGNFPGRFSGRQFSNSRSEMNVSTLELGDSALYLCATSSGGVDEQFFGPGTRLTVL.

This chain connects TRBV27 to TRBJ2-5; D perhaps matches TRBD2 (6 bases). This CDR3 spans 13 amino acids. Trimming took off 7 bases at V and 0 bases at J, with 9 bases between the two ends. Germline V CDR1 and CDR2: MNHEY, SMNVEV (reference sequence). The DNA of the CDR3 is TGTGCCAGCAAACGGGGGTACCAAGAGACCCAGTACTTC. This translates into CASKRGYQETQYF.

The DNA for the CDR3 is TGTGCCAGCAGCTTCCAGGGGGCCCAGCCCCAGCATTTT. Translation: CASSFQGAQPQHF. The chain recombines TRBV7-9 with TRBJ1-5, with 8 bases aligning to TRBD1. V was clipped by 3 bases and J by 7 bases; unmatched bases: 2. Per the germline V gene, CDR1 is SEHNR and CDR2 is FQNEAQ (reference sequence). This CDR3 has 13 residues.

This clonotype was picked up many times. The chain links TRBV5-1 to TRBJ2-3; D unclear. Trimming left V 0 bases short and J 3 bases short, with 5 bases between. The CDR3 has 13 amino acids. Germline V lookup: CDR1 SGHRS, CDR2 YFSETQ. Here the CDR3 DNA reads TGCGCCAGCAGCTTGGATTTAACAGATACGCAGTATTTT. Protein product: CASSLDLTDTQYF.

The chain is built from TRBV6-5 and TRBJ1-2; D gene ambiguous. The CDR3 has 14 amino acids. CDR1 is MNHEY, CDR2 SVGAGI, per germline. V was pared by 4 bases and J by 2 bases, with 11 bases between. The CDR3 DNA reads TGTGCCAGCAGTTTCGGACCTCTCAACTATGGCTACACCTTC. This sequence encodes CASSFGPLNYGYTF.

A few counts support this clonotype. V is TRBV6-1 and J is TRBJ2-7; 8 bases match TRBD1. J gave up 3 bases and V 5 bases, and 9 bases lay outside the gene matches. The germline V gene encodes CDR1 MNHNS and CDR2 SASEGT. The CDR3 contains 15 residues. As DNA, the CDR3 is TGTGCCAGCAGTCCGGGGACAGGTCAAATCTACGAGCAGTACTTC. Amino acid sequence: CASSPGTGQIYEQYF.

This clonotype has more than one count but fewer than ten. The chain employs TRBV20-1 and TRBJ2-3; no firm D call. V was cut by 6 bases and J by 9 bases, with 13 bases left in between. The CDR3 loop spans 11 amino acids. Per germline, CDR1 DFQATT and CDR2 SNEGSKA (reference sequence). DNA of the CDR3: TGCAGTGCCCAACACGGATTAACGCAGTATTTT. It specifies CSAQHGLTQYF.

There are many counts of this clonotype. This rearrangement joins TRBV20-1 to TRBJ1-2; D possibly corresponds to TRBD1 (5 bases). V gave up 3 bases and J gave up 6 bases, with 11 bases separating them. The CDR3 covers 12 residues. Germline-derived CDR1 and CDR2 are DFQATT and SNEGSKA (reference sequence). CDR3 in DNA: TGCAGTGCTAGGGGGGGAGAGGATGGCTACACCTTC. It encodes CSARGGEDGYTF.

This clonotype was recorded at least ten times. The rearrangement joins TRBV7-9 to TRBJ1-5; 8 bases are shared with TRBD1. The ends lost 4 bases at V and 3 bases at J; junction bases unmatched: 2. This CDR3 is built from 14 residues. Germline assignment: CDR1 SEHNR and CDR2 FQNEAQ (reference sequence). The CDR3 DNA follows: TGTGCCAGCAGCTCGACAGGGGACAATCAGCCCCAGCATTTT. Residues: CASSSTGDNQPQHF.

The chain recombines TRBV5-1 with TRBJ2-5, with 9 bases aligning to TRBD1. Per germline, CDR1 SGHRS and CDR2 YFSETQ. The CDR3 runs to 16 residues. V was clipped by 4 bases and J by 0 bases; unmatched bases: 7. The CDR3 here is CASSPGTGFYQETQYF. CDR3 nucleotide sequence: TGCGCCAGCAGCCCGGGGACAGGGTTTTACCAAGAGACCCAGTACTTC.